This T cell receptor beta chain was observed in a study of PD-1 blockade in classical Hodgkin lymphoma. Germline V CDR1 and CDR2: SGDLS, YYNGEE. The length of the CDR3 is 16 residues. V shed 3 bases, J shed 4 bases, and the junction held 8 bases outside the gene matches. In the case of this clone: Its antigen is not known.

Measured with immunoSEQ multiplex PCR; TCRdb has only the in-frame clones, and not every one. The table includes tens of thousands of clones, 85% to 95% detected once. Brentuximab vedotin exposure varied among the patients, all of whom had relapsed after autologous stem cell transplantation. Overall study findings and caveats: Exclusion was the outcome for patients who began nivolumab under 1 year after ASCT. A significant rise in TCR diversity by C4D1 was seen for CD4+ but not CD8+ cells.

The genes are TRBV9 and TRBJ2-1, with TRBD1 matching over 9 bases. This sequence originates from a human donor with classical Hodgkin lymphoma. Material: peripheral blood mononuclear cells (PBMCs), obtained at baseline. CDR3 loop: CASSGLTGGKYNEQFF. CDR3 nucleotides: TGTGCCAGCAGCGGACTGACAGGGGGGAAGTACAATGAGCAGTTCTTC.